This T cell receptor beta chain was retrieved from a study of blood T cell repertoires in COVID-19. Original analysis: Amplification of reference gene primers provided the estimated nucleated cell counts. Some clones are missing from TCRdb's copy, which holds only in-frame ones; the method was immunoSEQ multiplex PCR. V and J calls and clone size are those listed in that table; D and trimming were worked out from the DNA. Among a few hundred thousand clones listed, 80% to 95% were seen once. Individuals drawn from approximately 26 US areas were about 18 to 90 years old. Recovered Cohort 3 donors showed two negative PCRs, clearance, or symptom resolution. The germline CDR1 and CDR2 sequences are KGHSH and LQKENI. V lost 6 bases, J lost 2 bases, and 11 bases lay in between. This CDR3 spans 13 amino acids.

The sequenced material came from PBMCs or T cells enriched from blood (not recorded which). The chain couples TRBV18 to TRBJ2-7; D is perhaps TRBD2 (6 bases). The sequence came from a young woman who had recovered from COVID-19. Here the CDR3 reads CASSATGAYEQYF. The CDR3 DNA is TGTGCCAGCTCCGCGACGGGGGCCTACGAGCAGTACTTC.